This T cell receptor beta chain was retrieved from a study of monozygotic twins with inflammatory bowel disease. This CDR3 comprises 17 residues. Germline assignment: CDR1 MGHRA and CDR2 YSYEKL. TCRdb re-called the 5' RACE reads and catalogs CDR3 proteins one per entry, DNA excluded. The sample holds fewer than 450,000 distinct CDR3 sequences. The sequence came from a human donor with ulcerative colitis or Crohn's disease, or a healthy co-twin of an affected twin (not recorded which). This rearrangement joins TRBV4-1 to TRBJ1-6; TCRdb indicates TRBD1, and absent DNA this call remains unverified. Specimen: blood. The CDR3: CASSQEKSKGVGSPLHF.